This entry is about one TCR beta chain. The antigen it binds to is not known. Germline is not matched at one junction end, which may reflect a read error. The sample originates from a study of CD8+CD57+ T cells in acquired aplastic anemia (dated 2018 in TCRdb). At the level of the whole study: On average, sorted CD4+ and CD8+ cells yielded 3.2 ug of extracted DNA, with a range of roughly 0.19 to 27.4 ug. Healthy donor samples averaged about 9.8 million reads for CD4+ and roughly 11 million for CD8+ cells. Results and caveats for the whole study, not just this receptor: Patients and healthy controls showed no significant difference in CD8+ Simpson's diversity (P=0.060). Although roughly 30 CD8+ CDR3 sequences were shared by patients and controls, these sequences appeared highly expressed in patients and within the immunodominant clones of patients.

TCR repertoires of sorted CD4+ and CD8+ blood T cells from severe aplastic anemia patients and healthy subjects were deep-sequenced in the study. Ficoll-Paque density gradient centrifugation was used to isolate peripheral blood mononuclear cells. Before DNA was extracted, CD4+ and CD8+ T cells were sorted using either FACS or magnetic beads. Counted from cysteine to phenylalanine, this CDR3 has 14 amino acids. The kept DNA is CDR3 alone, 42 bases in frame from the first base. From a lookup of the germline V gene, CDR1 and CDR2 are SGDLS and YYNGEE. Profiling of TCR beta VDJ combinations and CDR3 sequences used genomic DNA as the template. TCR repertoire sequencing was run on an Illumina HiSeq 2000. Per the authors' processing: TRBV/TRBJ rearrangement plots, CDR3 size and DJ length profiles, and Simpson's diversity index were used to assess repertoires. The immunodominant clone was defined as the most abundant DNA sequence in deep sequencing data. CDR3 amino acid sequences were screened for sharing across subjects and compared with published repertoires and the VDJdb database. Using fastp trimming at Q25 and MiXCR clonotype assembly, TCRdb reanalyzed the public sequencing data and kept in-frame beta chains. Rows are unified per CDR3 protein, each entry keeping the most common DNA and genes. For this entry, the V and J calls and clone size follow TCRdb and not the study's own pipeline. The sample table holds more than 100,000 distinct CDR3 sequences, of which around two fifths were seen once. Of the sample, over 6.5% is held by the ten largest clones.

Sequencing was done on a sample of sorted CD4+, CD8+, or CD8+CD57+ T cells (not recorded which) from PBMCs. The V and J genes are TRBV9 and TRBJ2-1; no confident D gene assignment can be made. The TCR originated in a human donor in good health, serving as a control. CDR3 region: CAGSARGAPAEQFF. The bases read TGTGCCGGCAGCGCCCGAGGAGCCCCCGCCGAGCAGTTCTTC.